Listed here are 21 T cell receptor beta chains from one sample, sequenced in a study of cytomegalovirus exposure and HLA in healthy donors. The protocol was immunoSEQ multiplex PCR, while the TCRdb copy is restricted to in-frame clones and leaves out a portion. The sample records 150,000 to 180,000 clones, about 88% being singletons. The specimen sequenced was PBMCs. The receptor source for this set is a young man in good health and CMV-seropositive.

DNA for the CDR3: TGTGCCAGCACGGGGGAATTCGGTCAGCCCCAGCATTTT. Residues: CASTGEFGQPQHF. This chain links TRBV2 with TRBJ1-5; maybe TRBD1 (5 bases). The CDR3 runs 13 residues. Germline CDR1 SNHLY, CDR2 FYNNEI. Trimming left V 7 bases short and J 6 bases short, with 13 bases between.

The chain combines TRBV5-8 with TRBJ1-3; D gene ambiguous. V was shortened by 1 base and J by 2 bases, with 10 bases between the two germline ends. The CDR3 is 15 amino acids. Germline values: CDR1 SGHTS, CDR2 YDEGEE. Here the CDR3 reads CASSLRRAPGNTIYF. Here the CDR3 DNA reads TGTGCCAGCAGCTTGCGGAGGGCCCCTGGAAACACCATATATTTT.

The genes are TRBV13 and TRBJ1-1; D uncertain. The germline V and J ends were trimmed by 2 bases and 1 base, with 17 bases remaining between them. In germline, CDR1 is PRHDT, CDR2 FYEKMQ (reference sequence). CDR3 length: 17 residues. This chain's CDR3 is CASSLRSGKEKNTEAFF. The DNA of the CDR3 is TGTGCCAGCAGCTTAAGATCGGGAAAGGAGAAGAACACTGAAGCTTTCTTT.

This sequence joins TRBV18 and TRBJ2-2; the match to TRBD1 covers 7 bases. Trimming took 2 bases from V and 3 from J; bases not matched to a gene: 0. Germline-derived CDR1 and CDR2 are KGHSH and LQKENI. The CDR3 has 14 residues. The CDR3: CASSPGTDTGELFF. For the CDR3, the DNA is TGTGCCAGCTCACCAGGGACAGACACCGGGGAGCTGTTTTTT.

This chain connects TRBV21-1 to TRBJ2-3; the DNA was not compared with TRBD1, the D call given in the table. TRBV21-1 is a recognized pseudogene. The CDR3 contains 19 residues. CDR3 sequence (DNA): TGTGCCAGCAGCCCACCCTCCTCAGGGGGAAAACGCTCCACAGATACGCAGTATTTT. It translates to CASSPPSSGGKRSTDTQYF.

In the case of this clone: Other DNA sequences in this sample translate to the same CDR3. This sequence joins TRBV11-3 and TRBJ1-1; D might be TRBD1 (5 bases). Between the trimmed V and J ends, which lost 0 bases and 3 bases, there was a span of 5 bases. CDR3 length equals 13 residues. Germline V gives CDR1 SGHNT, CDR2 YENEEA. The CDR3 sequence is CASSLEGDTEAFF. In DNA, the CDR3 is TGTGCCAGCAGCTTAGAAGGGGACACTGAAGCTTTCTTT.

The chain recombines TRBV7-7 with TRBJ2-2; 7 bases align to TRBD2. V lost 1 base, J lost 4 bases, and 0 bases stayed unmatched. The CDR3 length is 14 residues. Germline V gene data show CDR1 as SSHAT and CDR2 as FNYEAQ (reference sequence). CDR3 DNA: TGTGCCAGCAGCTTAGGACTAGCCACCGGGGAGCTGTTTTTT. Protein sequence: CASSLGLATGELFF.

V and J are TRBV10-1 and TRBJ2-1; D is perhaps TRBD2 (7 bases). CDR1 and CDR2 from the germline V gene are WNHNN and SYGVQD (reference sequence). V shed 5 bases and J shed 6 bases, with 20 bases lying between them. CDR3 length equals 16 residues. The CDR3 DNA reads as TGCGCCAGCAGTAGGGTTAGACCTAGGGGGGGCAATGAGCAGTTCTTC. Protein product: CASSRVRPRGGNEQFF.

The chain employs TRBV7-9 and TRBJ1-4; possibly TRBD1 for D (5 bases). CDR1 is SEHNR, CDR2 FQNEAQ, per germline (reference sequence). This CDR3 is built from 13 residues. V lost 8 bases and J 3 bases, leaving 10 bases between the germline ends. This chain's CDR3 is CASGGGSNEKLFF. The CDR3 DNA is TGTGCCAGCGGGGGGGGTTCTAATGAAAAACTGTTTTTT.

The rearrangement links TRBV5-6 to TRBJ2-1; 8 positions agree with TRBD2. The CDR3 sequence is 14 residues long. Per the germline V gene, CDR1 is SGHDT and CDR2 is YYEEEE. V trimming: 4 bases; J trimming: 0 bases; junction bases outside the gene matches: 0. CDR3 bases: TGTGCCAGCAGCGCGGGGGGCTCCTACAATGAGCAGTTCTTC. Its translation: CASSAGGSYNEQFF.

The genes are TRBV9 and TRBJ2-3, with D perhaps matching TRBD2 (5 bases). Germline assignment: CDR1 SGDLS and CDR2 YYNGEE. This CDR3 contains 17 residues. V gave up 2 bases and J gave up 0 bases, with 16 bases separating them. Here the CDR3 reads CASSVFDGLTSTDTQYF. CDR3 bases: TGTGCCAGCAGCGTCTTTGACGGACTTACTAGCACAGATACGCAGTATTTT.

The J gene is TRBJ1-5, the V gene TRBV5-5, with D hard to call. Per germline, CDR1 SGHKS and CDR2 YYEKEE (reference sequence). Trimming stripped 2 bases from V and 7 bases from J, with 10 bases between. This CDR3 is 13 amino acids long. The CDR3 DNA follows: TGTGCCAGCAGCTTAGCATCCGGGCAGCCCCAGCATTTT. Translated: CASSLASGQPQHF.

The chain is built from TRBV2 and TRBJ2-4; 8 bases are shared with TRBD1. V was pared by 6 bases and J by 0 bases, with 10 bases of the junction left unmatched. This CDR3 has 17 residues. Germline V gives CDR1 SNHLY, CDR2 FYNNEI. The CDR3: CASRGDRGWVAKNIQYF. For the CDR3, the DNA is TGTGCCAGCAGAGGAGACAGGGGATGGGTAGCCAAAAACATTCAGTACTTC.

A note on this clone: Other DNA sequences from this sample encode an identical CDR3 as well. This chain joins TRBV9 and TRBJ2-7; 9 bases agree with TRBD1. The CDR3 runs 15 residues. The V and J ends lost 0 bases and 0 bases, in that order; junction bases with no gene match: 1. Germline CDR1 SGDLS, CDR2 YYNGEE. The CDR3, as DNA: TGTGCCAGCAGCGTAGGGGGACAGGGCTCCTACGAGCAGTACTTC. Encoded protein: CASSVGGQGSYEQYF.

CDR3 DNA: TGCGCCAGCAGGCCGGGACTAGCGAATCCCTACGAGCAGTACTTC. Its translation: CASRPGLANPYEQYF. The rearrangement uses TRBV4-3 and TRBJ2-7; 10 bases line up with TRBD2. The germline V gene encodes CDR1 LGHNA and CDR2 YSLEER. The CDR3 is made up of 15 amino acids. Losses at the gene ends were 6 bases for V and 2 bases for J; bases not matched to a gene: 7.

This clone has more than one count but fewer than ten. The chain carries TRBV18 and TRBJ2-1; D might be TRBD1 (5 bases). The V gene lost 0 bases and the J gene lost 9 bases, with 15 bases spanning the gap. The CDR3 is 15 residues long. CDR1 is KGHSH and CDR2 is LQKENI in the germline V gene. As DNA, the CDR3 is TGTGCCAGCTCACCACCGGTAGCAGGGCAGGGTGAGCAGTTCTTC. This translates into CASSPPVAGQGEQFF. The complete variable domain, with remaining parts taken from reference TRBV18 and TRBJ2-1, reads NAGVMQNPRHLVRRRGQEARLRCSPMKGHSHVYWYRQLPEEGLKFMVYLQKENIIDESGMPKERFSAEFPKEGPSILRIQQVVRGDSAAYFCASSPPVAGQGEQFFGPGTRLTVL.

The chain has TRBV6-5 and TRBJ1-5; 9 bases agree with TRBD1. V shed 5 bases, J shed 4 bases, and the junction held 6 bases outside the gene matches. The CDR3 totals 15 residues. CDR1 is MNHEY and CDR2 is SVGAGI in the germline V gene. The CDR3 here is CASSPPGQGNQPQHF. CDR3 in DNA: TGTGCCAGCAGTCCGCCGGGACAGGGAAATCAGCCCCAGCATTTT.

The rearrangement links TRBV6-5 to TRBJ1-1; TRBD1 matches 10 bases. This CDR3 spans 16 amino acids. Germline V lookup: CDR1 MNHEY, CDR2 SVGAGI. Trimming took 4 bases from V and 1 from J; bases not matched to a gene: 6. CDR3 loop: CASSSPTGGPNTEAFF. Written as DNA, the CDR3 is TGTGCCAGCAGTTCTCCGACAGGGGGCCCGAACACTGAAGCTTTCTTT.

This clone showed up just a few times. CDR3 residues: CASSEGATDTQYF. CDR3 nucleotides: TGTGCCAGCAGTGAGGGGGCGACAGATACGCAGTATTTT. V is TRBV6-4 and J is TRBJ2-3; D is perhaps TRBD1 (6 bases). The CDR3 runs 13 residues. Per the germline V gene, CDR1 is MRHNA and CDR2 is SNTAGT. V was trimmed by 3 bases and J by 3 bases, leaving 7 bases between them.

The chain employs TRBV29-1 and TRBJ2-1, with TRBD2 identical over 8 bases. V dropped 7 bases and J dropped 9; count of bases not matched to a gene: 8. Germline assignment: CDR1 SQVTM and CDR2 ANQGSEA. The CDR3 extends over 12 amino acids. This chain's CDR3 is CSGSGLGGEQFF. The CDR3 coding sequence is TGCAGCGGCTCGGGACTAGGGGGTGAGCAGTTCTTC.

The chain has TRBV6-5 and TRBJ1-1, with D uncertain. CDR1 and CDR2 (germline): MNHEY, SVGAGI. V lost 0 bases and J lost 4, with 12 bases in between. This CDR3 region has 15 residues. The CDR3 reads CASSYSGRPSTEAFF. CDR3 sequence (DNA): TGTGCCAGCAGTTACTCTGGGCGTCCGTCCACTGAAGCTTTCTTT.